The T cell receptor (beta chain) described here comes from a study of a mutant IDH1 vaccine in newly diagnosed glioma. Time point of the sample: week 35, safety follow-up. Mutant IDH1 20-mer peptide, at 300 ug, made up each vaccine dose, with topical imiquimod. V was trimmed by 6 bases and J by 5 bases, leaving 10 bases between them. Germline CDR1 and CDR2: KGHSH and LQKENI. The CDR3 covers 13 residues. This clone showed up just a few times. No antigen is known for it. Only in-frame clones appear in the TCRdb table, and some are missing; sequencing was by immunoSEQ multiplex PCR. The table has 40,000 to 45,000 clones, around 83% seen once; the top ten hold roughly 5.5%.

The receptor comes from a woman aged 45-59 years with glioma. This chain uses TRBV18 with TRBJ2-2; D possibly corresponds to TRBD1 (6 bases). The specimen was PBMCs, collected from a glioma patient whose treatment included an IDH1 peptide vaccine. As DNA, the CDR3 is TGTGCCAGCTCTCGGCAGGGGACCGGGGAGCTGTTTTTT. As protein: CASSRQGTGELFF.